These 2 T cell receptor beta chains originate from one sample sequenced in a study of blood T cell repertoires in COVID-19. Measured with immunoSEQ multiplex PCR; TCRdb has only the in-frame clones, and not every one. Of some 150,000 clones in the sample, about nine tenths were seen once. Sequencing used PBMCs or T cells enriched from blood (not recorded which). The receptor source for this set is a man between 45 and 60 years old who had recovered from COVID-19.

The gene calls are TRBV11-2 and TRBJ1-3; D ambiguous. The CDR3 is made up of 18 amino acids. The germline V and J ends were trimmed by 2 bases and 0 bases, with 17 bases remaining between them. The V gene's germline CDR1 is SGHAT and CDR2 FQNNGV. CDR3 protein: CASSLRITRLHSGNTIYF. The CDR3 nucleotides are TGTGCCAGCAGCTTAAGGATAACGCGACTCCACTCTGGAAACACCATATATTTT.

This chain links TRBV6-5 with TRBJ1-2; possibly TRBD1 for D (6 bases). Germline CDR1 reads MNHEY; CDR2 reads SVGAGI. V was clipped by 0 bases and J by 4 bases, with 12 bases between them. There are 15 residues in the CDR3. The CDR3 region has the DNA TGTGCCAGCAGTTACTCCCGGACAGCCCTCTATGGCTACACCTTC. Translation gives CASSYSRTALYGYTF.